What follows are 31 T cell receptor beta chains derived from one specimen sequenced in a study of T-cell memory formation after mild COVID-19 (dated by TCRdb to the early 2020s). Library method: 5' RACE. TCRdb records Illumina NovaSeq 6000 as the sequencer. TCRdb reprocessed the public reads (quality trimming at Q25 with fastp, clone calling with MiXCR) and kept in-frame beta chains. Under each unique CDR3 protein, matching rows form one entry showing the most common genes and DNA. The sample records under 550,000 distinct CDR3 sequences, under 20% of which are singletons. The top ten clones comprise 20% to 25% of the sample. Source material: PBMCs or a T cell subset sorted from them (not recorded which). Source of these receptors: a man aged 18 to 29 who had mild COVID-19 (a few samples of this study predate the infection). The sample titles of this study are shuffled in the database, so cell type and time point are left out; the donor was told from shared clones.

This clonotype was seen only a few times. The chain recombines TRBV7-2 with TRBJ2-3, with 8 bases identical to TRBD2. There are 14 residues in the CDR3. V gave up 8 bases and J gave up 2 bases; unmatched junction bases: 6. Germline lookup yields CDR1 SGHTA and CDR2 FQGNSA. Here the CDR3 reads CASGLAGYTDTQYF. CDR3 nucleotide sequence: TGTGCCAGCGGTCTAGCGGGCTACACAGATACGCAGTATTTT.

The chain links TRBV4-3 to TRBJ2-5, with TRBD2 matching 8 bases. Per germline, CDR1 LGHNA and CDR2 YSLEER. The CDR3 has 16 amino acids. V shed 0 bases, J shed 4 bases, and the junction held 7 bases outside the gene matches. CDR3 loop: CASSQEPTGGPETQYF. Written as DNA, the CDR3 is TGCGCCAGCAGCCAAGAACCTACGGGGGGGCCAGAGACCCAGTACTTC.

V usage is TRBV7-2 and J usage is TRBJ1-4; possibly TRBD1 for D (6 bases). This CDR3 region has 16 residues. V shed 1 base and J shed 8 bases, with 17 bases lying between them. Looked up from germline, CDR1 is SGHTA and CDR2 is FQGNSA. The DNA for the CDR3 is TGTGCCAGCAGCTTAGGCGGGGCAGGGGTAGGGGAAAAACTGTTTTTT. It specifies CASSLGGAGVGEKLFF.

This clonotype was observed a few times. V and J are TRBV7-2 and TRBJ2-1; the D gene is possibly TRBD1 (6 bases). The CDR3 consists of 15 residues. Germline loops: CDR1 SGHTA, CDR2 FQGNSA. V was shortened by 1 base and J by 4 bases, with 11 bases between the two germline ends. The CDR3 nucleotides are TGTGCCAGCAGCTTAGACAGTACAGGGTACAATGAGCAGTTCTTC. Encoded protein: CASSLDSTGYNEQFF.

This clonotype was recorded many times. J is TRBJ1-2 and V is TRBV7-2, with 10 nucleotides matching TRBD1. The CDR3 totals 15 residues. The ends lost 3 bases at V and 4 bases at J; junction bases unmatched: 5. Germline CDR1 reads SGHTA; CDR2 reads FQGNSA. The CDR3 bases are TGTGCCAGCAGCTTGACTGGACAGGGGGGCTATGGCTACACCTTC. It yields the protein CASSLTGQGGYGYTF.

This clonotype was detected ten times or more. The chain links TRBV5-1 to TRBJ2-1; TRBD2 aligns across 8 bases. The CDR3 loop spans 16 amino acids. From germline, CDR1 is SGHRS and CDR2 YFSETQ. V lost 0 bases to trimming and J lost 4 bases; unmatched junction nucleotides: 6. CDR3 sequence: CASSLEPASGYNEQFF. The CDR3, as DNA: TGCGCCAGCAGCTTGGAGCCGGCTAGCGGGTACAATGAGCAGTTCTTC.

The CDR3 DNA sequence: TGTGCCAGCAGGGGGGAGGGGGACCCCAAAAACATTCAGTACTTC. Protein sequence: CASRGEGDPKNIQYF. The chain couples TRBV3-1 to TRBJ2-4, with TRBD2 as a possible D gene (7 bases). The germline V and J ends were trimmed by 6 bases and 2 bases, with 14 bases remaining between them. This CDR3 contains 15 residues. From germline, CDR1 is LGHDT and CDR2 YNNKEL (reference sequence).

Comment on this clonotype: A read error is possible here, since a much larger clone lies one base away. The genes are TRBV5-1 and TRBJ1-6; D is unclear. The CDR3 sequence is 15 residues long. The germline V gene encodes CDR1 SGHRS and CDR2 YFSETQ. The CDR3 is CASSPGGDGNSPIHF. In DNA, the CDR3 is TGCGCCAGCAGCCCCGGCGGGGATGGTAATTCACCCATCCACTTT.

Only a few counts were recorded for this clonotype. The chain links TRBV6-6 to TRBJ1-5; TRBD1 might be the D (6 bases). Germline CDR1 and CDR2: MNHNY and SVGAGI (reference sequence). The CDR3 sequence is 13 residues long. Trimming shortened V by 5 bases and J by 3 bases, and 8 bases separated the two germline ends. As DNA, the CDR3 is TGTGCCAGCAGTGGACAGTTCAATCAGCCCCAGCATTTT. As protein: CASSGQFNQPQHF.

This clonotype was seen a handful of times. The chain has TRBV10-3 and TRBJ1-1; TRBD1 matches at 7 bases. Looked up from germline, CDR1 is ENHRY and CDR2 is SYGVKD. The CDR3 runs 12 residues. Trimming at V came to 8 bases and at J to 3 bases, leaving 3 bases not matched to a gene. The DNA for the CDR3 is TGTGCCATCCGGGACAGAGACACTGAAGCTTTCTTT. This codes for CAIRDRDTEAFF.

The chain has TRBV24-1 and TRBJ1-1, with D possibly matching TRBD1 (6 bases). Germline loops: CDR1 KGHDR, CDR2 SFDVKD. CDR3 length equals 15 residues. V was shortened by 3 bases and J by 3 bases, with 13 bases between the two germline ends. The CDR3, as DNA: TGTGCCACCAGTGATCCGGGAAGGGGGGACACTGAAGCTTTCTTT. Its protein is CATSDPGRGDTEAFF.

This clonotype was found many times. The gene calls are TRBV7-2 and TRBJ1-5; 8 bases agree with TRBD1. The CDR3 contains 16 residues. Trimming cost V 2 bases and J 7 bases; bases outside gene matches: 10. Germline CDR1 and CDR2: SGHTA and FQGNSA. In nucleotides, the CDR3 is TGTGCCAGCAGCTTACGTCCCCAGGGGGCAGGGCAGCCCCAGCATTTT. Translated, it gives CASSLRPQGAGQPQHF.

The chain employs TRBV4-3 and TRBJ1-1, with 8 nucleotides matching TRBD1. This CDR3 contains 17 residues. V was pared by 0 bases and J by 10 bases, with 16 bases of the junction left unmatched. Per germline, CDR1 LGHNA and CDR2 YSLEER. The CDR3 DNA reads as TGCGCCAGCAGCCAAGATCACCCCCTAGGACAGGGATTTTCAGCTTTCTTT. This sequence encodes CASSQDHPLGQGFSAFF.

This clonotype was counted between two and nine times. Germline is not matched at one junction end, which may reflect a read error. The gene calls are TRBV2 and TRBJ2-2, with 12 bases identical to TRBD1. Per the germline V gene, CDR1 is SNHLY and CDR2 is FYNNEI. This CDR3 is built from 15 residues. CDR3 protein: CASRGTGGRTGELFF. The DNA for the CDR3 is TGTGCCAGCAGAGGGACAGGGGGCAGGACCGGTGAGCTGTTTTTT.

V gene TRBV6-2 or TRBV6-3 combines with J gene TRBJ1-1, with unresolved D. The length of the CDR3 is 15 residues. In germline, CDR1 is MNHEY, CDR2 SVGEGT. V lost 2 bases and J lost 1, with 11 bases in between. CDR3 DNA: TGTGCCAGCAGTTACCCACTGGACGGGAACACTGAAGCTTTCTTT. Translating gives CASSYPLDGNTEAFF.

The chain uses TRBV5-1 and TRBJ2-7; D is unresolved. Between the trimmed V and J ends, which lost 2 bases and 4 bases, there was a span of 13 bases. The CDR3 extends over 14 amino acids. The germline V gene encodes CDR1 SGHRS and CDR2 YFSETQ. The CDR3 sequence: CASSLGPVEYEQYF. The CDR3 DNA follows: TGCGCCAGCAGCTTAGGGCCCGTAGAGTACGAGCAGTACTTC. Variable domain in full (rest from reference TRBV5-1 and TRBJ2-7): KAGVTQTPRYLIKTRGQQVTLSCSPISGHRSVSWYQQTPGQGLQFLFEYFSETQRNKGNFPGRFSGRQFSNSRSEMNVSTLELGDSALYLCASSLGPVEYEQYFGPGTRLTVT.

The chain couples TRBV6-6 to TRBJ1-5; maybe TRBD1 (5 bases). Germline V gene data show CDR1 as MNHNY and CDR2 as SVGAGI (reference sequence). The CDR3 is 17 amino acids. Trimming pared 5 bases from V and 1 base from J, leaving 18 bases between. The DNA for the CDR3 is TGTGCCAGCAGTCCGAATCTGGGGGTGAGGAGCAATCAGCCCCAGCATTTT. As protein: CASSPNLGVRSNQPQHF.

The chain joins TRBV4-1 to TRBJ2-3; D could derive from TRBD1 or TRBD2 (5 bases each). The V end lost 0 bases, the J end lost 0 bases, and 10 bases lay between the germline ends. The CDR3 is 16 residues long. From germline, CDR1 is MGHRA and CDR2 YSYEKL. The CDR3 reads CASSQERGSSTDTQYF. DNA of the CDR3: TGCGCCAGCAGCCAAGAGAGGGGTAGTAGCACAGATACGCAGTATTTT.

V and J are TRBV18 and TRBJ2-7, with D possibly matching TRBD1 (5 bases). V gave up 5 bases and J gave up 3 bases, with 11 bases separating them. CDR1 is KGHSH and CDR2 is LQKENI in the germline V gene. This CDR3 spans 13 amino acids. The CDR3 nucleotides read TGTGCCAGCTCATCCGACAGATACTACGAGCAGTACGTC. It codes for CASSSDRYYEQYV.

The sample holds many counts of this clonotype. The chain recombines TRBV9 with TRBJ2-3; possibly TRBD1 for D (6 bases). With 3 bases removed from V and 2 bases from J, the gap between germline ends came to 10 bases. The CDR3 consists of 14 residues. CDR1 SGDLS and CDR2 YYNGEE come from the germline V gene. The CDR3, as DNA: TGTGCCAGCAGCGCGGACAGAAACACAGATACGCAGTATTTT. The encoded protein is CASSADRNTDTQYF.

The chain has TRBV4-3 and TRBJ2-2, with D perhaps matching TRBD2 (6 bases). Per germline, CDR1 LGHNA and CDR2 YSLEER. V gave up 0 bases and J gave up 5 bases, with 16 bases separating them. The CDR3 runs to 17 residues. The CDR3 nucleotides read TGCGCCAGCAGCCAAGACAGGATCTGGGGAGGAACCGGGGAGCTGTTTTTT. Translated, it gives CASSQDRIWGGTGELFF.

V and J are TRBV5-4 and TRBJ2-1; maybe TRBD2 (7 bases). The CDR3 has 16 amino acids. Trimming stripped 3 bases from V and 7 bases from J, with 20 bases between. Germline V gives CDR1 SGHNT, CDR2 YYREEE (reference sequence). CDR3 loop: CASSSRDRGARNEQFF. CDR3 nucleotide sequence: TGTGCCAGCAGCTCGCGGGACCGGGGGGCAAGGAATGAGCAGTTCTTC.

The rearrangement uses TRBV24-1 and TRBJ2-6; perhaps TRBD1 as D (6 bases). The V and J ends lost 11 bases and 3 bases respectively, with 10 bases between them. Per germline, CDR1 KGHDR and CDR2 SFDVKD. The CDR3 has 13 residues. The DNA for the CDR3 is TGTGCCAGCTCCAGGGGTGGGGCCAACGTCCTGACTTTC. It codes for CASSRGGANVLTF.

CDR3 in DNA: TGTGCCAGCAGCCACCGGGACTGGGGACTGGACGAGCAGTACGTC. Its translation is CASSHRDWGLDEQYV. The chain links TRBV7-9 to TRBJ2-7; a possible D gene is TRBD2 (6 bases). The CDR3 covers 15 residues. V dropped 5 bases and J dropped 5 bases, with 19 bases sitting between them. Germline assignment: CDR1 SEHNR and CDR2 FQNEAQ (reference sequence).

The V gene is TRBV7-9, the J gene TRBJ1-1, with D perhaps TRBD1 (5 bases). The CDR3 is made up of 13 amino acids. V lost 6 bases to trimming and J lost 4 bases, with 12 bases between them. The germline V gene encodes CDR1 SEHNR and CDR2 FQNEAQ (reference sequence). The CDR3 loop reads CASRRTGGTEAFF. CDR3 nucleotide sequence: TGTGCCAGCAGACGGACCGGGGGCACTGAAGCTTTCTTT.

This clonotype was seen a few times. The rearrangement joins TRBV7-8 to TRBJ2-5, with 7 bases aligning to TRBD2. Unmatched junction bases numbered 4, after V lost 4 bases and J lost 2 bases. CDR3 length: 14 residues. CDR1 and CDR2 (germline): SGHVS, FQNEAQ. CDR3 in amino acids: CASSYPRGQETQYF. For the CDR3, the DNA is TGTGCCAGCAGCTATCCGCGGGGGCAAGAGACCCAGTACTTC.

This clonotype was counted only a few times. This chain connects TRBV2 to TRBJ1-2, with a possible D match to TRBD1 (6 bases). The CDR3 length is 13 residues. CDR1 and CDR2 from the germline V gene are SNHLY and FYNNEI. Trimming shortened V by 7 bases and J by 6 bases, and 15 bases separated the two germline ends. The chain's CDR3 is CASTSGNRDGYTF. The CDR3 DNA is TGTGCCAGCACCTCCGGGAACAGGGATGGCTACACCTTC.

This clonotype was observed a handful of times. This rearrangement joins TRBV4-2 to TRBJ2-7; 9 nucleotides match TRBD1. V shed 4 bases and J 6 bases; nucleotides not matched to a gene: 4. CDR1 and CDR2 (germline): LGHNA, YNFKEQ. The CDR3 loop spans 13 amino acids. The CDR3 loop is CASSPGTGTEQYF. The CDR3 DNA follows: TGTGCCAGCAGCCCCGGGACAGGGACCGAGCAGTACTTC.

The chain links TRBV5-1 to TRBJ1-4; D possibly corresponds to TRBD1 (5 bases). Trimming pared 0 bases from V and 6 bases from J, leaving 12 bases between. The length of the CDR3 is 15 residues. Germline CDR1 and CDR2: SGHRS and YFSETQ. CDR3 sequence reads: CASSLGSQGHEKLFF. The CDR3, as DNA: TGCGCCAGCAGCTTGGGTTCGCAGGGTCATGAAAAACTGTTTTTT. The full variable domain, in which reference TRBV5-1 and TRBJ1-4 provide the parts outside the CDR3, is KAGVTQTPRYLIKTRGQQVTLSCSPISGHRSVSWYQQTPGQGLQFLFEYFSETQRNKGNFPGRFSGRQFSNSRSEMNVSTLELGDSALYLCASSLGSQGHEKLFFGSGTQLSVL.

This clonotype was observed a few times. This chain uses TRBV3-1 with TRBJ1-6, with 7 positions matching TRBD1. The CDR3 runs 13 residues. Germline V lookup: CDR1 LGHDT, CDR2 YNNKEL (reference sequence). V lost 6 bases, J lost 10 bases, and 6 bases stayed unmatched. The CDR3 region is CASSGGGESPLHF. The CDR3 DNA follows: TGTGCCAGCAGTGGAGGGGGCGAATCACCCCTCCACTTT.

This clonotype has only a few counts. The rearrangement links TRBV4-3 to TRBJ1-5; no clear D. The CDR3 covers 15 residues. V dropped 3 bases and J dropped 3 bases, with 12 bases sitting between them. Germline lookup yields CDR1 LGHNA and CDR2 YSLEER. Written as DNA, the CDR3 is TGCGCCAGCAGCCAGGAGGAAGGCCCCAATCAGCCCCAGCATTTT. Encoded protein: CASSQEEGPNQPQHF.